These 21 T cell receptor beta chains share one sample of origin, sequenced in a study of post-analysis software for immune sequencing data. Their target antigens are unknown. General study results and limits: Controls showed lower frequencies than patients for a few TRBV segments, and TRBV5-6, TRBV5-1 and TRBV20-1 were among these.

Tagging with unique molecular identifiers was a feature of the TCR beta cDNA libraries. TCRdb passed the PCR reads through MiXCR, listing each CDR3 protein once. The sample holds about 770,000 distinct CDR3 sequences, just over 45% seen once. Sequenced: blood. These receptors originate from a girl aged 5-17 years with multiple sclerosis.

This clonotype was counted a few times. The CDR3 region has the DNA TGTGCCAGCAGTGCGGACAGGGGGAATTACGAGCAGTACTTC. Residues: CASSADRGNYEQYF. The V call is TRBV12-3 or TRBV12-4, the J call TRBJ2-7; 10 positions match TRBD1. The CDR3 covers 14 residues. V lost 5 bases, J lost 4 bases, and 5 bases stayed unmatched.

A few counts support this clonotype. A read error may explain this, as a much larger clone is one base away. The chain recombines TRBV28 with TRBJ2-7, with D possibly TRBD1 on 6 matching bases. The length of the CDR3 is 14 residues. Per germline, CDR1 MDHEN and CDR2 SYDVKM. V was cut by 5 bases and J by 7 bases, with 18 bases left in between. The CDR3 nucleotides read TGTGCCAGCAGTGCCTCACAGGGAACTCATGAGCAGTACTTC. It translates to CASSASQGTHEQYF.

CDR3 nucleotide sequence: TGCGCCAGCAGCCAAGATTGGCAGGTCCAAGAGACCCAGTACTTC. This translates into CASSQDWQVQETQYF. This chain links TRBV4-3 with TRBJ2-5; D gene unclear. This CDR3 is 15 amino acids long. The germline CDR1 and CDR2 sequences are LGHNA and YSLEER. V was cut by 0 bases and J by 1 base, with 9 bases left in between.

This rearrangement joins TRBV7-2 to TRBJ2-3; D might be TRBD2 (5 bases). V gave up 0 bases and J gave up 5 bases, with 9 bases separating them. This CDR3 region has 14 residues. Germline CDR1 reads SGHTA; CDR2 reads FQGNSA. The CDR3 nucleotides read TGTGCCAGCAGCTTAGCCGGGAAGGGAGATACGCAGTATTTT. This gives the protein CASSLAGKGDTQYF.

The V gene is TRBV5-6, the J gene TRBJ2-5; 7 bases fit TRBD2. The length of the CDR3 is 14 residues. V lost 3 bases to trimming and J lost 4 bases; unmatched junction nucleotides: 6. The V gene's germline CDR1 is SGHDT and CDR2 YYEEEE. The DNA for the CDR3 is TGTGCCAGCAGCTGGGGAGGGACCGCAGAGACCCAGTACTTC. It codes for CASSWGGTAETQYF.

V usage is TRBV7-8 and J usage is TRBJ1-1; 7 nucleotides align to TRBD1. This CDR3 spans 14 amino acids. Trimming took 5 bases from V and 5 from J; bases not matched to a gene: 8. CDR1 is SGHVS and CDR2 is FQNEAQ in the germline V gene. The CDR3 DNA reads TGTGCCAGCAGCAACGACAGGGTTGGGACTGAAGCTTTCTTT. Residues: CASSNDRVGTEAFF.

In nucleotides, the CDR3 is TGTGCCAGCAGCTTACCAGAAAGGGGATTTAGCACAGATACGCAGTATTTT. The encoded protein is CASSLPERGFSTDTQYF. V is TRBV11-2 and J is TRBJ2-3; maybe TRBD1 (5 bases). Trimming removed 2 bases at V and 0 bases at J, with 15 bases between. The CDR3 spans 17 residues. CDR1 and CDR2 from the germline V gene are SGHAT and FQNNGV.

As DNA, the CDR3 is TGTGCCAGCAGCCCCCGGGGACAGGGCCTCTATGGCTACACCTTC. Encoded protein: CASSPRGQGLYGYTF. The chain joins TRBV28 to TRBJ1-2; 9 bases agree with TRBD1. Germline lookup yields CDR1 MDHEN and CDR2 SYDVKM. After removal of 6 bases from V and 4 bases from J, the junction contained 9 bases not matched to a gene. This CDR3 has 15 residues.

This clonotype was detected a few times. The J gene is TRBJ1-2, the V gene TRBV6-6; 7 bases agree with TRBD1. Germline CDR1 reads MNHNY; CDR2 reads SVGAGI (reference sequence). The CDR3 is made up of 16 amino acids. V lost 4 bases to trimming and J lost 3 bases; unmatched junction nucleotides: 11. CDR3 DNA: TGTGCCAGCAGTTCGTTCACGGGACAGATCTACTATGGCTACACCTTC. Residues: CASSSFTGQIYYGYTF.

In its sample, this clonotype was seen a few times. V usage is TRBV6-5 and J usage is TRBJ1-2; D is ambiguous. This CDR3 is built from 14 residues. The V end was cut by 5 bases, the J end by 2 bases, with 12 bases between. CDR1 is MNHEY, CDR2 SVGAGI, per germline. The CDR3: CASSPRAANYGYTF. The CDR3 DNA follows: TGTGCCAGCAGTCCTCGGGCGGCGAACTATGGCTACACCTTC.

V usage is TRBV4-3 and J usage is TRBJ2-7, with D maybe TRBD2 (5 bases). Germline assignment: CDR1 LGHNA and CDR2 YSLEER. The V and J ends lost 0 bases and 7 bases respectively, with 13 bases between them. The CDR3 is made up of 14 amino acids. In DNA form, the CDR3 reads TGCGCCAGCAGCCAAGATCGGGGTTTTGGGGAGCAGTACTTC. Translated, it gives CASSQDRGFGEQYF.

The chain employs TRBV3-1 and TRBJ2-1; D is perhaps TRBD2 (5 bases). CDR1 LGHDT and CDR2 YNNKEL come from the germline V gene (reference sequence). Trimming cost V 0 bases and J 10 bases, with 16 bases left between them. CDR3 length: 15 amino acids. DNA for the CDR3: TGTGCCAGCAGCCAAGACCAGGCGGCTACGGGGGAGCAGTTCTTC. Protein sequence: CASSQDQAATGEQFF.

The V gene is TRBV12-3 or TRBV12-4, the J gene TRBJ2-1; 12 nucleotides match TRBD2. This CDR3 has 17 amino acids. The V segment lost 6 bases and the J segment 5 bases; nucleotides outside the gene matches: 11. The CDR3 is CASSPGLAGPTDNEQFF. As DNA, the CDR3 is TGTGCCAGCAGCCCGGGACTAGCGGGCCCCACCGACAATGAGCAGTTCTTC.

This clonotype was seen a handful of times. One junction end disagrees with the germline gene, perhaps due to a read error. The CDR3 region is CATSREGRLRSGEDTQYF. In nucleotides, the CDR3 is TGTGCCACCAGCCGAGAGGGTAGATTACGGTCGGGGGAAGATACGCAGTATTTT. The V call is TRBV15, the J call TRBJ2-3; possibly TRBD2 for D (6 bases). The CDR3 consists of 18 residues. The germline V gene encodes CDR1 LNHNV and CDR2 YYDKDF (reference sequence).

The chain couples TRBV5-1 to TRBJ2-4; 14 bases are shared with TRBD2. The ends lost 4 bases at V and 3 bases at J; junction bases unmatched: 3. The CDR3 length is 16 residues. The germline V gene has CDR1 SGHRS and CDR2 YFSETQ. In nucleotides, the CDR3 is TGCGCCAGCAGCCAGGGACTAGCGGGGGACAAAAACATTCAGTACTTC. It encodes CASSQGLAGDKNIQYF.

V usage is TRBV7-8 and J usage is TRBJ2-5, with 8 bases matching TRBD2. Per germline, CDR1 SGHVS and CDR2 FQNEAQ. The CDR3 sequence is 15 residues long. V was clipped by 4 bases and J by 1 base; unmatched bases: 5. This chain's CDR3 is CASSSRLASQETQYF. The CDR3 DNA sequence: TGTGCCAGCAGCTCACGACTAGCGTCCCAAGAGACCCAGTACTTC.

The chain carries TRBV9 and TRBJ2-5, with 8 bases identical to TRBD2. CDR3 size: 16 residues. Looked up from germline, CDR1 is SGDLS and CDR2 is YYNGEE. V lost 0 bases to trimming and J lost 2 bases; unmatched junction nucleotides: 6. Here the CDR3 DNA reads TGTGCCAGCAGCGTAGGGCTAGCGGGTATGCAAGAGACCCAGTACTTC. Amino acid sequence: CASSVGLAGMQETQYF.

The chain is built from TRBV6-2 or TRBV6-3 and TRBJ2-5; a possible D gene is TRBD2 (5 bases). Germline V gene sequence: CDR1 MNHEY, CDR2 SVGEGT. Trimming left V 11 bases short and J 5 bases short, with 12 bases between. The CDR3 has 11 residues. CDR3 region: CAGGLGETQYF. The CDR3 DNA reads as TGTGCCGGAGGACTCGGGGAGACCCAGTACTTC.

This chain links TRBV6-6 with TRBJ1-6, with 7 bases that match TRBD1. CDR3 length equals 15 residues. Looked up from germline, CDR1 is MNHNY and CDR2 is SVGAGI (reference sequence). The V segment lost 2 bases and the J segment 7 bases; nucleotides outside the gene matches: 5. In nucleotides, the CDR3 is TGTGCCAGCAGTTACGTGACAGGGTCGAATTCACCCCTCCACTTT. It codes for CASSYVTGSNSPLHF.

This rearrangement joins TRBV29-1 to TRBJ2-1; 7 bases are shared with TRBD2. J gave up 2 bases and V 4 bases, and 2 bases lay outside the gene matches. CDR3 length: 13 residues. Germline V CDR1 and CDR2: SQVTM, ANQGSEA. The DNA for the CDR3 is TGCAGCGTTGGGCGGGGGACCTACAATGAGCAGTTCTTC. As protein: CSVGRGTYNEQFF.

The chain joins TRBV7-2 to TRBJ1-6, with D possibly TRBD1 on 5 matching bases. This CDR3 spans 15 amino acids. V lost 2 bases and J 9 bases, leaving 14 bases between the germline ends. Looked up from germline, CDR1 is SGHTA and CDR2 is FQGNSA. This CDR3 reads CASSLPGIGSSPLHF. In DNA, the CDR3 is TGTGCCAGCAGCTTACCAGGGATCGGGAGTTCACCCCTCCACTTT.